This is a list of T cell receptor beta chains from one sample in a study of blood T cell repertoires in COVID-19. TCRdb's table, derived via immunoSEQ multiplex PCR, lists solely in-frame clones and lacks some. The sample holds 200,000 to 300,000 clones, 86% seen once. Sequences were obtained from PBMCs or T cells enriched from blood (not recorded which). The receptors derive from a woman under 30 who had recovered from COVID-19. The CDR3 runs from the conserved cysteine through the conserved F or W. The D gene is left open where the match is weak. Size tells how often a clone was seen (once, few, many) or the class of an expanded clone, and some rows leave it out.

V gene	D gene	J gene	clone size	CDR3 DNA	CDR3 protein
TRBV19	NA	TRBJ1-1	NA	TGTGCCAGCCGGGAGGTAGTGGGGAACACTGAAGCTTTCTTT	CASREVVGNTEAFF
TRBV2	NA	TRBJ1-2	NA	TGTGCCAGCAGTGAAGCGTCGGGAGTTAACTATGGCTACACCTTC	CASSEASGVNYGYTF
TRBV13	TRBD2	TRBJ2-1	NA	TGTGCCAGCAGCTCACGGGGACTAGGGTTGGGGCATGAGCAGTTCTTC	CASSSRGLGLGHEQFF
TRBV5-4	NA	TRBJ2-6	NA	TGTGCCAGCAGCTTGGGTGGGGGCGCTGGGGCCAACGTCCTGACTTTC	CASSLGGGAGANVLTF
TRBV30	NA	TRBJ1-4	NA	TGTGCCTGGAGTGTTAAAGAAAAACTGTTTTTT	CAWSVKEKLFF
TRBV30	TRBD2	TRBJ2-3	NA	TGTGCCTGGAGCGGACTAGCGGGGAGCACAGATACGCAGTATTTT	CAWSGLAGSTDTQYF
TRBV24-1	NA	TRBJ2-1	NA	TGTGCCACCAGTGTTCGGAATGAGCAGTTCTTC	CATSVRNEQFF
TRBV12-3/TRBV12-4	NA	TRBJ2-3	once	TGTGCCAGCAGTCCCCCTAGCACAGATACGCAGTATTTT	CASSPPSTDTQYF
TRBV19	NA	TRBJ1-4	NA	TGTGCCAGTAATAGCAACCCCAATGAAAAACTGTTTTTT	CASNSNPNEKLFF
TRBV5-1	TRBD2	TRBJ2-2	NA	TGCGCCAGCAGCTCGGGACTAGCGGGAGGGACCACCGGGGAGCTGTTTTTT	CASSSGLAGGTTGELFF
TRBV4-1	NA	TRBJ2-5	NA	TGCGCCAGCAGCCAACTGTTTTTCTTGGCAGGGGAAGAGACCCAGTACTTC	CASSQLFFLAGEETQYF
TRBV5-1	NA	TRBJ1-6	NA	TGCGCCAGCAGCTCCTCTAGAAGAAGCTCCTATAATTCACCCCTCCACTTT	CASSSSRRSSYNSPLHF
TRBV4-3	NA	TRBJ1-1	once	TGCGCCAGCAGCCTCCGACCGGGACTGAGCACTGAAGCTTTCTTT	CASSLRPGLSTEAFF
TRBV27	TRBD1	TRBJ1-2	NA	TGTGCCAGCAGCAATGCCGGGACAGGGGGGGGCTATGGCTACACCTTC	CASSNAGTGGGYGYTF
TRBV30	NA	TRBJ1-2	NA	TGTGCCTGGAGGCAGGGGCTCGCGAACTATGGCTACACCTTC	CAWRQGLANYGYTF
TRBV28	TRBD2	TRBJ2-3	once	TGTGCCAGCAGGCCCGGGACTAGCGGAGTAGCCGCAGATACGCAGTATTTT	CASRPGTSGVAADTQYF
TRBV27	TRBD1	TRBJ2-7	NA	TGTGCCAGCAGTCCGGGGGACAGGCAGGCCTACGAGCAGTACTTC	CASSPGDRQAYEQYF
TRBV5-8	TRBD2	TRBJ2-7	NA	TGTGCCAGCAGCTTGGCCGGGACTAGCTCCTACGAGCAGTACTTC	CASSLAGTSSYEQYF
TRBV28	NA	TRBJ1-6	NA	TGTGCCAGCACCCTACAGAGCTCCTATAATTCACCCCTCCACTTT	CASTLQSSYNSPLHF
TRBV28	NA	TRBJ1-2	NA	TGTGCCAGCAGTTTAGTGGGGGCCTATGGCTACACCTTC	CASSLVGAYGYTF
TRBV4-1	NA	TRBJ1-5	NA	TGCGCCAGCAGCCAAGATCCGAGGAGCAATCAGCCCCAGCATTTT	CASSQDPRSNQPQHF
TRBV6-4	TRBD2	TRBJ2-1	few	TGTGCCAGCAGCCAAAGCGGGGGGTACTACAATGAGCAGTTCTTC	CASSQSGGYYNEQFF
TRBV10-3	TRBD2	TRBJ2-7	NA	TGTGCCATCAGTGAGAGGTTAGGGACTAGCGGGAGGGCTTCCTACGAGCAGTACTTC	CAISERLGTSGRASYEQYF
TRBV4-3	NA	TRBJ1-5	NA	TGCGCCAGCAGCCAAGAGGTTGCGTTCAATCAGCCCCAGCATTTT	CASSQEVAFNQPQHF
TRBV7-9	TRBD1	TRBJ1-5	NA	TGTGCCAGCAGCTCGTTACAGGGGTCCAATCAGCCCCAGCATTTT	CASSSLQGSNQPQHF
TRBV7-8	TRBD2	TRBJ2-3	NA	TGTGCCAGCAGCTTAGTGTGGCTAGCGGGAGGCAGTACAGATACGCAGTATTTT	CASSLVWLAGGSTDTQYF
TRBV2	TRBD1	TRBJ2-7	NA	TGTGCCAGCAGTGAGCTACAGGGGGCACCGTACGAGCAGTACTTC	CASSELQGAPYEQYF
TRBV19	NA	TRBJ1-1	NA	TGTGCCAGTAGTATTATCCCGACAGCCAACACTGAAGCTTTCTTT	CASSIIPTANTEAFF
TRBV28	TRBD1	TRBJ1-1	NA	TGTGCCAGCAGGGCTGGGGACAGGCGGTGCTGCCTGAACACTGAAGCTTTCTTT	CASRAGDRRCCLNTEAFF
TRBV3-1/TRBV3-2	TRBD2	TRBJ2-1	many	TGTGCCAGCAGCGCCGAGATTGGACTAGCGGGAGTTAGTGGCGATGAGCAGTTCTTC	CASSAEIGLAGVSGDEQFF
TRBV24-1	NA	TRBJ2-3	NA	TGTGCCACCAGTGATTTGCGTGCAGGGGGCACAGATACGCAGTATTTT	CATSDLRAGGTDTQYF
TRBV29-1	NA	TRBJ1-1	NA	TGCAGCGTTGGTACCCCGAGACAGAGTATGAACACTGAAGCTTTCTTT	CSVGTPRQSMNTEAFF
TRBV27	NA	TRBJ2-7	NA	TGTGCCAGCAGTTTAAGACTATCTTTTTCCTACGAGCAGTACTTC	CASSLRLSFSYEQYF
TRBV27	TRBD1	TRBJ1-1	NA	TGTGCCAGCTCCCTGCAGGGGGAAACTGAAGCTTTCTTT	CASSLQGETEAFF
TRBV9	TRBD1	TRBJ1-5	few	TGTGCCAGCAGCCCAGGGACAGTCAATCAGCCCCAGCATTTT	CASSPGTVNQPQHF